This is a list of T cell receptor beta chains from one sample in a study of T cell repertoires in cytomegalovirus infection. Each CDR3 protein is one row after TCRdb ran MiXCR on the reads. Among about 890,000 distinct CDR3 sequences listed, under 40% were seen once. These receptors' targets are unknown. The sequenced sample was cultured CD8+ T cells from PBMCs, obtained from culture after CMV antigen stimulation. Receptors were obtained from a human donor in good health (CMV status not recorded). Some clones in this sample may be carry-over from other donors' samples. Both conserved end residues are trimmed from each CDR3. A D gene is named only where the DNA matches it firmly.

TRBV7-3,TRBJ2-1,TRBD2,ASSLTSLAGGPVHNEQF
TRBV5-5,TRBJ2-2,.,ASSLSPPWEANTGELF
TRBV10-3,TRBJ2-2,TRBD2,ANGLGGTGELF
TRBV6-6,TRBJ2-5,.,ASSWRDMDQETQY
TRBV7-2,TRBJ2-3,TRBD2,ASSLPPGLAQY
TRBV27,TRBJ2-3,.,ASSPGYTDTQY
TRBV7-6,TRBJ1-2,.,ALLQANSGYGYT
TRBV5-8,TRBJ2-5,.,ASSPGAERETQY
TRBV7-9,TRBJ1-2,TRBD1,ASSLAGTENNYGYT
TRBV2,TRBJ1-2,.,LISLPYGYT
TRBV12-3/TRBV12-4,TRBJ1-6,.,ASSPPGAGSPLH
TRBV27,TRBJ2-7,.,ASRQDPSYEQY
TRBV11-2,TRBJ2-6,.,ASSFSGRAGANVLT
TRBV29-1,TRBJ2-5,TRBD2,SVFGLAGVQETQY
TRBV6-1,TRBJ1-4,.,ASRNQEKLF
TRBV7-6,TRBJ1-4,.,ASSLGFGERLF
TRBV6-1,TRBJ2-5,.,ASSRTAAGKETQY
TRBV27,TRBJ2-3,TRBD2,ASRPAGFTDTQY
TRBV7-6,TRBJ2-3,.,ASSLLLLDTQY
TRBV27,TRBJ2-1,TRBD2,ASRRGSSGGYNEQF
TRBV12-3/TRBV12-4,TRBJ1-1,.,ASSFPPDMDTEAF
TRBV7-9,TRBJ1-2,.,ASSLPMGIYGYT
TRBV4-3,TRBJ1-2,TRBD1,ASSQDWQGGYGYT
TRBV6-1,TRBJ2-3,.,ASSSRSGDTQY
TRBV27,TRBJ2-2,TRBD2,ASSLLLSGGAGTGELF
TRBV20-1,TRBJ1-2,.,SALGGWGYT
TRBV10-3,TRBJ2-2,.,ATEIDRRRAGELF
TRBV12-3/TRBV12-4,TRBJ1-5,.,ASSLASGREPQH
TRBV7-6,TRBJ2-1,.,ASSFGWRGPYNEQF
TRBV20-1,TRBJ1-2,.,SARGPGHGNYGYT
TRBV7-2,TRBJ1-2,.,ASSLTAYGYT
TRBV4-1,TRBJ1-1,.,ASSQDQGQFHTEAF
TRBV15,TRBJ2-5,TRBD2,ATSKGGGSQETQY
TRBV15,TRBJ2-2,TRBD1,ATSSTGMGGELF
TRBV28,TRBJ2-1,TRBD1,ASSLEGQGKYNEQF
TRBV14,TRBJ2-3,.,ASSLRPLSKADTQY
TRBV6-2/TRBV6-3,TRBJ1-2,TRBD1,ASRYRDRMNYGYT
TRBV6-2/TRBV6-3,TRBJ1-6,.,ASTSGANWSPLH
TRBV7-9,TRBJ1-1,.,ASSLAQGMNTEAF
TRBV7-9,TRBJ2-1,TRBD2,ASSLPTGGGLNEQF
TRBV10-2,TRBJ2-3,.,ASRAPRDTQY
TRBV7-6,TRBJ2-7,.,ASSPPGDYEQY
TRBV12-3/TRBV12-4,TRBJ1-2,.,ASSSTGMGGGYT
TRBV7-9,TRBJ2-6,.,ASSTYSGANVLT
TRBV29-1,TRBJ1-2,TRBD1,SVTGGNYGYT
TRBV10-3,TRBJ2-1,TRBD2,AISATLAGGYNEQF
TRBV7-2,TRBJ1-2,TRBD1,AGSQGGAHSSYGYT
TRBV7-9,TRBJ1-3,.,ASDKLRSGNTIY
TRBV5-3,TRBJ2-3,TRBD2,ASSVTSGFTDTQY
TRBV27,TRBJ2-2,.,ASSTRQTNTGELF
TRBV5-4,TRBJ2-7,.,ASSPPLTYEQY